The rows below give T cell receptor beta chains drawn from one sample of a study of cytomegalovirus exposure and HLA in healthy donors. Produced via immunoSEQ multiplex PCR; TCRdb's table is partial and in-frame only. This table has 90,000 or so clones, roughly 63% appearing once. The sequenced sample consisted of PBMCs. Receptors originate from a man aged 50-60 years in good health and CMV-seronegative. Both conserved end residues are part of each CDR3. Each record gives: clone size, J gene, V gene, D gene, CDR3 protein, CDR3 DNA. D genes are given only for firm matches. Rows may omit the clone size; those that give it use once, few, many or a size class.

>.|TRBJ1-1|TRBV30|TRBD1
CAWSGQGVGAFF
TGTGCCTGGAGTGGGCAGGGGGTTGGTGCTTTCTTT
>.|TRBJ1-2|TRBV30|.
CATKDLGARRYGYTF
TGTGCTACGAAGGACCTGGGGGCAAGGCGGTATGGCTACACCTTC
>.|TRBJ2-1|TRBV5-4|TRBD2
CASSVGGRLAGIYNEQFF
TGTGCCAGCAGCGTGGGGGGCCGACTAGCGGGTATCTACAATGAGCAGTTCTTC
>.|TRBJ2-1|TRBV4-3|TRBD1
CASSRYRGVWYEQFF
TGCGCCAGCAGCCGCTACAGGGGGGTGTGGTATGAGCAGTTCTTC
>.|TRBJ1-1|TRBV28|TRBD1
CASKEVDRQGEAFF
TGTGCCAGCAAAGAAGTTGATCGACAGGGGGAAGCTTTCTTT
>.|TRBJ2-1|TRBV4-2|TRBD2
CASSQDLAGLFCEQFF
TGTGCCAGCAGCCAAGATCTAGCGGGTCTTTTTTGTGAGCAGTTCTTC
>few|TRBJ2-1|TRBV7-9|TRBD2
CASSLRTRYNEQFF
TGTGCCAGCAGCTTAAGGACTAGATACAATGAGCAGTTCTTC
>.|TRBJ1-2|TRBV5-1|.
CASSTGGRDGYTF
TGCGCCAGCAGCACTGGGGGCAGGGACGGCTACACCTTC
>few|TRBJ1-6|TRBV4-3|TRBD1
CASSATTGQYNSPLHF
TGCGCCAGCAGCGCAACTACGGGACAGTATAATTCACCCCTCCACTTT
>.|TRBJ1-3|TRBV5-4|.
CASSSSLSGNTIYF
TGTGCCAGCAGCTCAAGCCTCTCTGGAAACACCATATATTTT
>.|TRBJ2-3|TRBV7-2|TRBD2
CASSFRAGTDTQYF
TGTGCCAGCAGCTTTCGAGCGGGAACAGATACGCAGTATTTT
>once|TRBJ1-6|TRBV5-1|.
CASSLAGVDSPLHF
TGCGCCAGCAGCTTGGCGGGGGTCGATTCACCCCTCCACTTT
>.|TRBJ2-5|TRBV7-8|TRBD2
CASSPLAGGDSKTQYF
TGTGCCAGCAGCCCCCTAGCGGGGGGGGATTCGAAGACCCAGTACTTC